Each of the 27 T cell receptor beta chains below was sequenced from the same sample in a study of HIV-infected children after antiretroviral therapy interruption. RNA-based 3' RACE libraries used unique molecular identifiers. TCRdb passed the 3' RACE reads through MiXCR, listing each CDR3 protein once. The sample lists about 89,000 distinct CDR3 sequences, roughly 6.4% seen once, with roughly 1% in the top ten. Specified treatment: PENTA 11 planned treatment interruption arm or continuous ART arm. The sequenced sample was CD45RA+ CD4+ T cells from PBMCs, pooled from several time points, obtained from a donor given antiretroviral therapy, either interrupted or continuous. As for subset: naive CD4+ CD45RA+ CD45RO- T cells. All receptors come from a pool of human donors with HIV.

Many counts were recorded for this clonotype. This sequence joins TRBV30 and TRBJ1-1; 8 bases fit TRBD1. The V gene's germline CDR1 is GTSNPN and CDR2 SVGIG (reference sequence). Trimming cost V 3 bases and J 6 bases; bases outside gene matches: 12. The CDR3 is 15 amino acids. The CDR3 coding sequence is TGTGCCTGGAGAGATCCGGGACAGGCGAGGGCTGAAGCTTTCTTT. It is translated as CAWRDPGQARAEAFF. Full variable domain (remainder filled in from reference TRBV30 and TRBJ1-1): SQTIHQWPATLVQPVGSPLSLECTVEGTSNPNLYWYRQAAGRGLQLLFYSVGIGQISSEVPQNLSASRPQDRQFILSSKKLLLSDSGFYLCAWRDPGQARAEAFFGQGTRLTVV.

This clonotype was counted many times. The chain recombines TRBV7-9 with TRBJ2-1; 10 nucleotides align to TRBD1. CDR1 and CDR2 from the germline V gene are SEHNR and FQNEAQ (reference sequence). The CDR3 loop spans 16 amino acids. The V and J ends lost 3 bases and 6 bases, in that order; junction bases with no gene match: 8. The CDR3 nucleotides are TGTGCCAGCAGCTTCCCAGCGGGGACAGGGGCCAATGAGCAGTTCTTC. This translates into CASSFPAGTGANEQFF.

The table lists this clonotype with many counts. The chain uses TRBV20-1 and TRBJ2-5; D uncertain. V lost 0 bases, J lost 4 bases, and 0 bases lay in between. The germline V gene has CDR1 DFQATT and CDR2 SNEGSKA (reference sequence). CDR3 size: 10 residues. The CDR3 region is CSAREETQYF. CDR3 sequence (DNA): TGCAGTGCTAGAGAAGAGACCCAGTACTTC.

V gene TRBV29-1 combines with J gene TRBJ1-2; 10 nucleotides agree with TRBD1. Trimming at V came to 4 bases and at J to 5 bases, leaving 7 bases not matched to a gene. The V gene's germline CDR1 is SQVTM and CDR2 ANQGSEA. This CDR3 comprises 14 residues. The CDR3 reads CSVGTDRGDYGYTF. CDR3 DNA: TGCAGCGTTGGAACGGACAGGGGGGATTATGGCTACACCTTC.

This clonotype was detected ten times or more. V and J are TRBV7-9 and TRBJ2-7, with D perhaps TRBD1 (6 bases). The germline CDR1 and CDR2 sequences are SEHNR and FQNEAQ (reference sequence). The CDR3 consists of 15 residues. V lost 5 bases, J lost 4 bases, and 18 bases lay in between. In DNA, the CDR3 is TGTGCCAGCAGCCCTGGTGGGGGCAGGGAGTACGAGCAGTACTTC. Translated, it gives CASSPGGGREYEQYF.

This clonotype was counted many times. The chain recombines TRBV28 with TRBJ1-4; D uncertain. V lost 5 bases, J lost 3 bases, and 10 bases lay in between. CDR1 is MDHEN and CDR2 is SYDVKM in the germline V gene. This CDR3 spans 14 amino acids. The CDR3 protein is CASSLSIANEKLFF. The CDR3 region has the DNA TGTGCCAGCAGTCTTAGCATCGCTAATGAAAAACTGTTTTTT.

This clonotype has ten or more counts. The chain employs TRBV29-1 and TRBJ2-1, with D possibly TRBD2 on 6 matching bases. Germline CDR1 reads SQVTM; CDR2 reads ANQGSEA. The CDR3 runs 9 residues. The CDR3 DNA reads TGCAGTCCCGACGAGGGACTGTTCTTC. As protein: CSPDEGLFF.

This clonotype was seen at least ten times. The gene calls are TRBV4-2 and TRBJ2-2, with 9 bases matching TRBD2. Germline CDR1 LGHNA, CDR2 YNFKEQ. The trim removed 7 bases at V and 5 bases at J, leaving 23 bases unmatched. The CDR3 spans 20 residues. CDR3 loop: CASTLRSRAWTSDATGELFF. CDR3 DNA: TGTGCCAGCACCTTACGGTCGAGGGCCTGGACTAGCGATGCGACCGGGGAGCTGTTTTTT.

This clonotype was recorded at least ten times. V and J are TRBV6-4 and TRBJ2-1; TRBD2 aligns across 8 bases. V trimming: 2 bases; J trimming: 2 bases; junction bases outside the gene matches: 5. Germline loops: CDR1 MRHNA, CDR2 SNTAGT. The CDR3 has 16 residues. CDR3 in DNA: TGTGCCAGCAGTGACGGAGGGCGGGGGGCCTACAATGAGCAGTTCTTC. Residues: CASSDGGRGAYNEQFF.

The V gene is TRBV29-1, the J gene TRBJ2-4, with TRBD2 matching over 7 bases. The CDR3 is made up of 13 amino acids. V lost 3 bases to trimming and J lost 8 bases; unmatched junction nucleotides: 7. Germline-derived CDR1 and CDR2 are SQVTM and ANQGSEA. CDR3 sequence (DNA): TGCAGCGTTGAGGGGGGGAGTCGGGACATTCAGTACTTC. Translated, it gives CSVEGGSRDIQYF.

The count of this clonotype is one. This chain uses TRBV20-1 with TRBJ1-2, with a tentative D call TRBD1 (5 bases). Germline V gives CDR1 DFQATT, CDR2 SNEGSKA (reference sequence). The V end was cut by 0 bases, the J end by 5 bases, with 13 bases between. This CDR3 is built from 14 residues. The chain's CDR3 is CSARDRGLKYGYTF. For the CDR3, the DNA is TGCAGTGCTAGAGATAGGGGCCTGAAGTATGGCTACACCTTC.

This clonotype was observed at least ten times. This chain uses TRBV6-1 with TRBJ1-1; D is unresolved. CDR3 length equals 14 residues. V was clipped by 0 bases and J by 1 base, with 6 bases between them. The germline CDR1 and CDR2 sequences are MNHNS and SASEGT. CDR3 sequence reads: CASSEARQNTEAFF. The CDR3 nucleotides are TGTGCCAGCAGTGAAGCGCGGCAGAACACTGAAGCTTTCTTT.

V and J are TRBV5-8 and TRBJ1-1; maybe TRBD1 (6 bases). Germline V gene lookup returns CDR1 SGHTS and CDR2 YDEGEE. The CDR3 spans 15 residues. V lost 4 bases, J lost 7 bases, and 20 bases lay in between. This CDR3 reads CASSTPDRHRIEAFF. The CDR3 DNA follows: TGTGCCAGCAGCACCCCGGACAGACATAGGATTGAAGCTTTCTTT. The variable domain in full, with the rest retrieved from reference TRBV5-8 and TRBJ1-1, is EAGVTQSPTHLIKTRGQQATLRCSPISGHTSVYWYQQALGLGLQFLLWYDEGEERNRGNFPPRFSGRQFPNYSSELNVNALELEDSALYLCASSTPDRHRIEAFFGQGTRLTVV.

There are many counts of this clonotype. The V call is TRBV5-1, the J call TRBJ2-1; TRBD2 might be the D (5 bases). CDR1 and CDR2 from the germline V gene are SGHRS and YFSETQ. V lost 4 bases, J lost 5 bases, and 13 bases lay in between. The CDR3 is made up of 14 amino acids. CDR3 sequence (DNA): TGCGCCAGCAGCGTTAGTACGGGGAACAATGAGCAGTTCTTC. It encodes CASSVSTGNNEQFF.

The V gene is TRBV4-1, the J gene TRBJ2-3, with D tentatively TRBD1 (6 bases). The CDR3 totals 13 residues. Per the germline V gene, CDR1 is MGHRA and CDR2 is YSYEKL. V lost 3 bases, J lost 6 bases, and 10 bases lay in between. The CDR3 loop is CASSHPRGDTQYF. In DNA, the CDR3 is TGCGCCAGCAGCCACCCTAGGGGGGATACGCAGTATTTT.

This clonotype has ten or more counts. This CDR3 reads CASRSTGQETQYF. In DNA, the CDR3 is TGTGCCAGCAGATCGACGGGGCAAGAGACCCAGTACTTC. V and J are TRBV6-5 and TRBJ2-5; the D gene is possibly TRBD2 (5 bases). Germline CDR1 MNHEY, CDR2 SVGAGI. This CDR3 has 13 residues. V dropped 6 bases and J dropped 2 bases, with 10 bases sitting between them.

The gene calls are TRBV30 and TRBJ1-4; 9 positions agree with TRBD1. After removal of 5 bases from V and 8 bases from J, the junction contained 3 bases not matched to a gene. This CDR3 spans 12 amino acids. Germline V gives CDR1 GTSNPN, CDR2 SVGIG (reference sequence). The chain's CDR3 is CAWGQGHEKLFF. The CDR3 coding sequence is TGTGCCTGGGGACAGGGGCACGAAAAACTGTTTTTT.

The V gene is TRBV18, the J gene TRBJ2-3; a possible D gene is TRBD1 (5 bases). V lost 2 bases and J lost 4, with 16 bases in between. The CDR3 totals 16 residues. Germline V gene lookup returns CDR1 KGHSH and CDR2 LQKENI. CDR3 DNA: TGTGCCAGCTCACCAAATGGGCAGGGCAACGCAGATACGCAGTATTTT. Translation: CASSPNGQGNADTQYF. The full variable domain, with the rest looked up from reference TRBV18 and TRBJ2-3, is NAGVMQNPRHLVRRRGQEARLRCSPMKGHSHVYWYRQLPEEGLKFMVYLQKENIIDESGMPKERFSAEFPKEGPSILRIQQVVRGDSAAYFCASSPNGQGNADTQYFGPGTRLTVL.

This clonotype was counted many times. The V and J genes are TRBV3-1 and TRBJ2-1, with 9 bases matching TRBD2. With 1 base clipped from V and 7 bases from J, the junction kept 2 bases outside the gene matches. The CDR3 sequence is 14 residues long. CDR1 and CDR2 from the germline V gene are LGHDT and YNNKEL (reference sequence). CDR3 amino acids: CASSQVAGANEQFF. The CDR3 nucleotides read TGTGCCAGCAGCCAAGTAGCGGGAGCAAATGAGCAGTTCTTC.

This clonotype was detected ten times or more. V is TRBV19 and J is TRBJ1-1; no definite D call. The CDR3 runs 14 residues. Germline CDR1 is LNHDA and CDR2 is SQIVND (reference sequence). V gave up 0 bases and J gave up 0 bases, with 5 bases separating them. The CDR3 DNA reads as TGTGCCAGTAGTATAGACCCAGTGAACACTGAAGCTTTCTTT. Protein: CASSIDPVNTEAFF.

This clonotype has at least ten counts. J is TRBJ2-7 and V is TRBV6-6, with 7 bases matching TRBD1. Unmatched junction bases numbered 7, after V lost 2 bases and J lost 0 bases. From germline, CDR1 is MNHNY and CDR2 SVGAGI (reference sequence). The CDR3 covers 16 residues. The CDR3 DNA sequence: TGTGCCAGCAGTTACGCATCCGGGACAGTCTCCTACGAGCAGTACTTC. Translated, it gives CASSYASGTVSYEQYF.

This clonotype was recorded at least ten times. The V gene is TRBV29-1, the J gene TRBJ1-1; D gene ambiguous. From germline, CDR1 is SQVTM and CDR2 ANQGSEA. The CDR3 length is 13 residues. The V end lost 2 bases, the J end lost 0 bases, and 7 bases lay between the germline ends. The CDR3 nucleotides read TGCAGCGTTGAAAAGCAGATGAACACTGAAGCTTTCTTT. Translating gives CSVEKQMNTEAFF.

This clonotype was recorded at least ten times. The chain is built from TRBV5-1 and TRBJ1-4, with D unresolved. The V gene lost 3 bases and the J gene lost 7 bases, with 16 bases spanning the gap. CDR3 length: 15 residues. CDR1 and CDR2 (germline): SGHRS, YFSETQ. The chain's CDR3 is CASSSGAGRSEKLFF. In nucleotides, the CDR3 is TGCGCCAGCAGCTCCGGAGCGGGTAGGAGTGAAAAACTGTTTTTT.

The V and J genes are TRBV12-3 or TRBV12-4 and TRBJ2-1; D gene unclear. The CDR3 extends over 13 amino acids. Trimming removed 5 bases from V and 5 bases from J, with 10 bases in between. CDR3 nucleotides: TGTGCCAGCAGTCTGGCCTCGGACAATGAGCAGTTCTTC. Residues: CASSLASDNEQFF.

This clonotype was counted many times. The gene calls are TRBV20-1 and TRBJ1-2, with TRBD1 identical over 8 bases. The J segment lost 1 base and the V segment lost 7 bases, leaving 5 bases of the junction unmatched. Germline loops: CDR1 DFQATT, CDR2 SNEGSKA (reference sequence). The CDR3 has 13 amino acids. The CDR3 DNA reads TGCAGTGGGGGACAGGTTCTTAACTATGGCTACACCTTC. It encodes CSGGQVLNYGYTF.

V usage is TRBV27 and J usage is TRBJ1-3, with 9 bases matching TRBD1. Germline V gene lookup returns CDR1 MNHEY and CDR2 SMNVEV (reference sequence). This CDR3 spans 16 amino acids. J gave up 1 base and V 3 bases, and 4 bases lay outside the gene matches. CDR3 residues: CASSFGQGRSGNTIYF. CDR3 sequence (DNA): TGTGCCAGCAGTTTCGGACAGGGGAGGTCTGGAAACACCATATATTTT.

This clonotype was detected ten times or more. The V gene is TRBV2, the J gene TRBJ2-1, with D unresolved. Germline V gene data show CDR1 as SNHLY and CDR2 as FYNNEI. This CDR3 is 16 amino acids long. With 4 bases removed from V and 0 bases from J, the gap between germline ends came to 13 bases. CDR3 residues: CASSVFQASSYNEQFF. For the CDR3, the DNA is TGTGCCAGCAGTGTTTTCCAGGCCAGCTCCTACAATGAGCAGTTCTTC.